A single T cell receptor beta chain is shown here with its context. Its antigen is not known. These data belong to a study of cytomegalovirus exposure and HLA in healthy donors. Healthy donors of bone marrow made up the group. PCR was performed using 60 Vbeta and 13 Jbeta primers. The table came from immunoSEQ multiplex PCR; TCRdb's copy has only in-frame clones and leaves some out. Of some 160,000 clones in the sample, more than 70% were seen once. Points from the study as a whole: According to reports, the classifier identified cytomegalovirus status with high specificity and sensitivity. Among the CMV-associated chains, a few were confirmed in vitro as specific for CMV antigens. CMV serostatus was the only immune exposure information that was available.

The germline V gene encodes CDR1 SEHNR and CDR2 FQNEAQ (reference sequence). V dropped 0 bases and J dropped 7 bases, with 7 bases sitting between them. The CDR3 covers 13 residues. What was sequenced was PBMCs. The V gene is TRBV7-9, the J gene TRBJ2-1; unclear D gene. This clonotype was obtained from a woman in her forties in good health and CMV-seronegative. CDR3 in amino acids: CASSLARLNEQFF. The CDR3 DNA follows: TGTGCCAGCAGCTTAGCCCGGTTGAATGAGCAGTTCTTC.